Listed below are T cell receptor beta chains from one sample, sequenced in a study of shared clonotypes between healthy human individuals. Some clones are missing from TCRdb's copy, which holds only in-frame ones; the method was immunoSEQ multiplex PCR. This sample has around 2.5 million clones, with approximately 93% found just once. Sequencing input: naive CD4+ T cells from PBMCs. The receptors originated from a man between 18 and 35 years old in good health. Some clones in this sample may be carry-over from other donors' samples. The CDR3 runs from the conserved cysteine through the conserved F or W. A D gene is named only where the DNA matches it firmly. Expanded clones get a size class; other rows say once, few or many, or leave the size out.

CDR3 DNA: TGTGCCAGCAGTTTCGGCGGGACAGTGGACTATGGCTACACCTTC
CDR3 protein: CASSFGGTVDYGYTF
V gene: TRBV5-4
J gene: TRBJ1-2
clone size: -
D gene: TRBD1

CDR3 DNA: TGTGCCAGCAGCTTAGCGCTGGGGGCGGCTTTGTCGGAGACCCAGTACTTC
CDR3 protein: CASSLALGAALSETQYF
V gene: TRBV7-9
J gene: TRBJ2-5
clone size: -
D gene: -

CDR3 DNA: TGTGCCAGCAGTGAAGCAGGACGGACCTATGGCTACACCTTC
CDR3 protein: CASSEAGRTYGYTF
V gene: TRBV6-1
J gene: TRBJ1-2
clone size: -
D gene: -

CDR3 DNA: TGTGCCAGCAGCGCTCTCGGGGGGTCGACTAATGAAAAACTGTTTTTT
CDR3 protein: CASSALGGSTNEKLFF
V gene: TRBV9
J gene: TRBJ1-4
clone size: once
D gene: -

CDR3 DNA: TGTGCCAGCAGCCGAGCGAGACGGGAAGGCATTCAGTACTTC
CDR3 protein: CASSRARREGIQYF
V gene: TRBV6-5
J gene: TRBJ2-4
clone size: once
D gene: -

CDR3 DNA: TGCGCCAGCAGCTTAACAGGGGAATACGAGCAGTACTTC
CDR3 protein: CASSLTGEYEQYF
V gene: TRBV5-1
J gene: TRBJ2-7
clone size: -
D gene: TRBD1

CDR3 DNA: TGTGCCAGCAGTTTCTACACTGAAGCTTTCTTT
CDR3 protein: CASSFYTEAFF
V gene: TRBV28
J gene: TRBJ1-1
clone size: few
D gene: -

CDR3 DNA: TGTGCCAGCAGCTTGTCAGGGACACAGTCCTACAATGAGCAGTTCTTC
CDR3 protein: CASSLSGTQSYNEQFF
V gene: TRBV7-2
J gene: TRBJ2-1
clone size: -
D gene: -

CDR3 DNA: TGCAGCGTCGGGACAGGGGGAACTGAAGCTTTCTTT
CDR3 protein: CSVGTGGTEAFF
V gene: TRBV29-1
J gene: TRBJ1-1
clone size: -
D gene: TRBD1

CDR3 DNA: TGTGCCAGCAAGATACTCGGGAGCTCCTACAATGAGCAGTTCTTC
CDR3 protein: CASKILGSSYNEQFF
V gene: TRBV2
J gene: TRBJ2-1
clone size: -
D gene: -

CDR3 DNA: TGCGCCAGCAGCCAAGATTTCGCCAATACCCCGCAGTATTTT
CDR3 protein: CASSQDFANTPQYF
V gene: TRBV4-1
J gene: TRBJ2-3
clone size: -
D gene: -

CDR3 DNA: TGTGCCAGCAGCCCGGGACTAGCGGGAGGAGGGCAAGAGACCCAGTACTTC
CDR3 protein: CASSPGLAGGGQETQYF
V gene: TRBV7-3
J gene: TRBJ2-5
clone size: -
D gene: TRBD2

CDR3 DNA: TGTGCCACCAGCAGAGAACAGAATGGCAATCAGCCCCAGCATTTT
CDR3 protein: CATSREQNGNQPQHF
V gene: TRBV15
J gene: TRBJ1-5
clone size: -
D gene: -

CDR3 DNA: TGTGCCAGCAGTTTTGGGGGGAACTATGGCTACACCTTC
CDR3 protein: CASSFGGNYGYTF
V gene: TRBV28
J gene: TRBJ1-2
clone size: once
D gene: -

CDR3 DNA: TGTGCCAGCAGTCCCGGGGGCGGGAGGGGGACAGATACGCAGTATTTT
CDR3 protein: CASSPGGGRGTDTQYF
V gene: TRBV28
J gene: TRBJ2-3
clone size: -
D gene: TRBD2

CDR3 DNA: TGTGCCAGCAGCCGGAACTACTACGAGCAGTACTTC
CDR3 protein: CASSRNYYEQYF
V gene: TRBV14
J gene: TRBJ2-7
clone size: -
D gene: -

CDR3 DNA: TGTGCCAGCAGGGATGGACAGGGTAATTCACCCCTCCACTTT
CDR3 protein: CASRDGQGNSPLHF
V gene: TRBV28
J gene: TRBJ1-6
clone size: -
D gene: TRBD1

CDR3 DNA: TGTGCCACCAGCAGAGATTTGCAGAGTGGAAACACCATATATTTT
CDR3 protein: CATSRDLQSGNTIYF
V gene: TRBV15
J gene: TRBJ1-3
clone size: -
D gene: -

CDR3 DNA: TGTGCCAGCAGTTTAGGATCTCAGGGGAATCAGCCCCAGCATTTT
CDR3 protein: CASSLGSQGNQPQHF
V gene: TRBV27
J gene: TRBJ1-5
clone size: -
D gene: -

CDR3 DNA: TGTGCCAGCAGGGACAGGGGGCAAGCCTATGGCTACACCTTC
CDR3 protein: CASRDRGQAYGYTF
V gene: TRBV6-5
J gene: TRBJ1-2
clone size: -
D gene: TRBD1

CDR3 DNA: TGTGCCAGCAGGACAGCCGGTCAGCCCCAGCATTTT
CDR3 protein: CASRTAGQPQHF
V gene: TRBV6-6
J gene: TRBJ1-5
clone size: -
D gene: -

CDR3 DNA: TGCAGTGAGAGCACAGATACGCAGTATTTT
CDR3 protein: CSESTDTQYF
V gene: TRBV20-1
J gene: TRBJ2-3
clone size: -
D gene: -

CDR3 DNA: TGTGCCAGCAGTGAGGCGGGGGGTGGCACTGAAGCTTTCTTT
CDR3 protein: CASSEAGGGTEAFF
V gene: TRBV2
J gene: TRBJ1-1
clone size: few
D gene: -

CDR3 DNA: TGTGCCAGCAGTGCGTTTAAAAGGGGGATTAATGAAAAACTGTTTTTT
CDR3 protein: CASSAFKRGINEKLFF
V gene: TRBV6-1
J gene: TRBJ1-4
clone size: -
D gene: -

CDR3 DNA: TGTGCCAGCAGTACAAAACTAGCGGGAGGGCCAGATACGCAGTATTTT
CDR3 protein: CASSTKLAGGPDTQYF
V gene: TRBV27
J gene: TRBJ2-3
clone size: -
D gene: TRBD2

CDR3 DNA: TGTGCCAGCACTCCGCTCGGGACAGGGCCCTACAATGAGCAGTTCTTC
CDR3 protein: CASTPLGTGPYNEQFF
V gene: TRBV27
J gene: TRBJ2-1
clone size: -
D gene: TRBD1

CDR3 DNA: TGTGCCAGCAGCGCCGGGGGACCCAGGGGAGAAGCTTTCTTT
CDR3 protein: CASSAGGPRGEAFF
V gene: TRBV27
J gene: TRBJ1-1
clone size: -
D gene: -

CDR3 DNA: TGTGCCAGCAGTTTATGGGGGGAAAGGCTGGGTGAAAAACTGTTTTTT
CDR3 protein: CASSLWGERLGEKLFF
V gene: TRBV28
J gene: TRBJ1-4
clone size: -
D gene: -

CDR3 DNA: TGTGCCTGGAGGCGGGGCGCGGGGGCTTATGAAAAACTGTTTTTT
CDR3 protein: CAWRRGAGAYEKLFF
V gene: TRBV30
J gene: TRBJ1-4
clone size: -
D gene: -

CDR3 DNA: TGTGCCAGCAGCTCGCCTGCCAGGGAGACCCAGTACTTC
CDR3 protein: CASSSPARETQYF
V gene: TRBV7-2
J gene: TRBJ2-5
clone size: -
D gene: -

CDR3 DNA: TGTGCCAGCGCCTCACTAGGGGGGGATGAGCAGTTCTTC
CDR3 protein: CASASLGGDEQFF
V gene: TRBV6-5
J gene: TRBJ2-1
clone size: -
D gene: -

CDR3 DNA: TGTGCCACCACCCCGGGGCAGCGAGACTATGGCTACACCTTC
CDR3 protein: CATTPGQRDYGYTF
V gene: TRBV15
J gene: TRBJ1-2
clone size: -
D gene: -

CDR3 DNA: TGTGCCAGCAGCCAACAGGGAGGCTCCTACAATGAGCAGTTCTTC
CDR3 protein: CASSQQGGSYNEQFF
V gene: TRBV6-6
J gene: TRBJ2-1
clone size: once
D gene: -

CDR3 DNA: TGTGCCAGCAGCCCGCGGGGCGGGAGGGGGCCAGATACGCAGTATTTT
CDR3 protein: CASSPRGGRGPDTQYF
V gene: TRBV7-2
J gene: TRBJ2-3
clone size: -
D gene: TRBD2

CDR3 DNA: TGTGCCAGCAGTTTTCCGGCCGGCGGGAGCAATCAGCCCCAGCATTTT
CDR3 protein: CASSFPAGGSNQPQHF
V gene: TRBV28
J gene: TRBJ1-5
clone size: -
D gene: -

CDR3 DNA: TGTGCCAGCAAAGCGGGAGCCTACGAGCAGTACTTC
CDR3 protein: CASKAGAYEQYF
V gene: TRBV2
J gene: TRBJ2-7
clone size: -
D gene: TRBD2

CDR3 DNA: TGTGCCAGCAGAGCGCGACGCGGGGAGATCTACGAGCAGTACTTC
CDR3 protein: CASRARRGEIYEQYF
V gene: TRBV2
J gene: TRBJ2-7
clone size: -
D gene: -

CDR3 DNA: TGCGCCAGCAGCCAGCACAGCGGCCGCAATCAGCCCCAGCATTTT
CDR3 protein: CASSQHSGRNQPQHF
V gene: TRBV4-1
J gene: TRBJ1-5
clone size: few
D gene: -

CDR3 DNA: TGTGCCAGCAGCAGGCAGGGGCAGGGCTATGGCTACACCTTC
CDR3 protein: CASSRQGQGYGYTF
V gene: TRBV7-9
J gene: TRBJ1-2
clone size: -
D gene: -

CDR3 DNA: TGTGCCAGCAGTGAAAGACCCCAGCGGGAGCAGTACTTC
CDR3 protein: CASSERPQREQYF
V gene: TRBV28
J gene: TRBJ2-7
clone size: -
D gene: -

CDR3 DNA: TGTGCCAGCAGCTCCGACAGGGATGGGACCCAGTACTTC
CDR3 protein: CASSSDRDGTQYF
V gene: TRBV7-6
J gene: TRBJ2-5
clone size: -
D gene: TRBD1

CDR3 DNA: TGTGCCAGCAGCTTTACGGGTGAAGGCTACACCTTC
CDR3 protein: CASSFTGEGYTF
V gene: TRBV7-2
J gene: TRBJ1-2
clone size: -
D gene: -

CDR3 DNA: TGTGCCAGCAGTGCGGACTCGAGAGCCAAAAACATTCAGTACTTC
CDR3 protein: CASSADSRAKNIQYF
V gene: TRBV28
J gene: TRBJ2-4
clone size: -
D gene: -

CDR3 DNA: TGTGCCAGCAGCTTAATACAGAGGAACACTGAAGCTTTCTTT
CDR3 protein: CASSLIQRNTEAFF
V gene: TRBV7-9
J gene: TRBJ1-1
clone size: few
D gene: -

CDR3 DNA: TGTGCCTGGAGTGGGGCAAGCGGGTGGTTGGAGACCCAGTACTTC
CDR3 protein: CAWSGASGWLETQYF
V gene: TRBV30
J gene: TRBJ2-5
clone size: -
D gene: -

CDR3 DNA: TGTGCCAGCCGCGCCGGACCGGGTACTGAAGCTTTCTTT
CDR3 protein: CASRAGPGTEAFF
V gene: TRBV5-5
J gene: TRBJ1-1
clone size: -
D gene: -

CDR3 DNA: TGCGCCAGCAGCTTGGGACCCAGGACAGGGAACACCGGGGAGCTGTTTTTT
CDR3 protein: CASSLGPRTGNTGELFF
V gene: TRBV5-1
J gene: TRBJ2-2
clone size: -
D gene: TRBD1

CDR3 DNA: TGTGCCATCACCCCGGATGGGTTAGATACGCAGTATTTT
CDR3 protein: CAITPDGLDTQYF
V gene: TRBV10-3
J gene: TRBJ2-3
clone size: -
D gene: -

CDR3 DNA: TGTGCCAGCAGCTTGGGTCCAGATCAGCCCCAGCATTTT
CDR3 protein: CASSLGPDQPQHF
V gene: TRBV5-8
J gene: TRBJ1-5
clone size: -
D gene: -

CDR3 DNA: TGTGCCAGCAGCTTGCTCCTAGGGTCCTACAATGAGCAGTTCTTC
CDR3 protein: CASSLLLGSYNEQFF
V gene: TRBV5-5
J gene: TRBJ2-1
clone size: -
D gene: -

CDR3 DNA: TGTGCCAGCAGTGAGTGGGACGGGAGCGCTTTCTTT
CDR3 protein: CASSEWDGSAFF
V gene: TRBV2
J gene: TRBJ1-1
clone size: -
D gene: -

CDR3 DNA: TGTGCCTGGAGTACCCGGACAGGGTGGAACTATGGCTACACCTTC
CDR3 protein: CAWSTRTGWNYGYTF
V gene: TRBV30
J gene: TRBJ1-2
clone size: -
D gene: TRBD1

CDR3 DNA: TGTGCCAGCAGCTTATTGGGGAGGCACTCCTACAATGAGCAGTTCTTC
CDR3 protein: CASSLLGRHSYNEQFF
V gene: TRBV11-2
J gene: TRBJ2-1
clone size: -
D gene: -